The 20 T cell receptor beta chains below were found in one sample sequenced in a study of T cell responses to AZD1222 COVID-19 vaccine. TCRdb's copy holds only in-frame clones and misses some; the assay was immunoSEQ multiplex PCR. Here the sample spans 45,000 to 55,000 clones, approximately 79% being singletons. The specimen comprised peripheral blood, sampled on day 0 of AZD1222 vaccination. The receptors were sampled from an adult in good health.

For the CDR3, the DNA is TGTGCCAGCGTTGGACAGGCTTATGGCTACACCTTC. As protein: CASVGQAYGYTF. V gene TRBV25-1 combines with J gene TRBJ1-2; 7 positions agree with TRBD1. V was pared by 8 bases and J by 5 bases, with 5 bases of the junction left unmatched. Germline V gives CDR1 MGHDK, CDR2 SYGVNS. The CDR3 is 12 amino acids.

A single count supports this clone. The V and J genes are TRBV6-5 and TRBJ1-2, with TRBD1 identical over 9 bases. V gave up 0 bases and J gave up 10 bases; unmatched junction bases: 3. Germline CDR1 is MNHEY and CDR2 is SVGAGI. This CDR3 contains 13 residues. This CDR3 reads CASSYSDRGHYTF. CDR3 DNA sequence: TGTGCCAGCAGTTACTCGGACAGGGGCCACTACACCTTC.

J is TRBJ1-5 and V is TRBV6-5; D may be TRBD1 (6 bases). V lost 6 bases and J 7 bases, leaving 13 bases between the germline ends. From germline, CDR1 is MNHEY and CDR2 SVGAGI. The CDR3 is 13 amino acids. The chain's CDR3 is CASSFRGGQPQHF. The CDR3 DNA sequence: TGTGCCAGCAGCTTCAGGGGCGGGCAGCCCCAGCATTTT.

V is TRBV19 and J is TRBJ2-2; D is possibly TRBD1 (6 bases). This CDR3 spans 14 amino acids. Trimming shortened V by 6 bases and J by 5 bases, and 13 bases separated the two germline ends. The germline CDR1 and CDR2 sequences are LNHDA and SQIVND (reference sequence). This CDR3 reads CASSPRGGTGELFF. CDR3 coding DNA: TGTGCCAGTAGCCCCAGGGGTGGGACCGGGGAGCTGTTTTTT.

The chain couples TRBV9 to TRBJ1-2, with TRBD1 matching 9 bases. Germline V gene sequence: CDR1 SGDLS, CDR2 YYNGEE. V dropped 3 bases and J dropped 5; count of bases not matched to a gene: 5. The CDR3 loop spans 14 amino acids. CDR3 residues: CASSGGQGGYGYTF. The CDR3 DNA reads as TGTGCCAGCAGCGGGGGACAGGGAGGGTATGGCTACACCTTC.

This clone was recorded a few times. V is TRBV6-2 or TRBV6-3 and J is TRBJ1-5; the match to TRBD1 covers 8 bases. CDR1 MNHEY and CDR2 SVGEGT come from the germline V gene. J lost 4 bases, V lost 4 bases, and 3 bases had no gene match. This CDR3 has 14 amino acids. The CDR3 bases are TGTGCCAGCAGTTCCCAGGGGGCGAATCAGCCCCAGCATTTT. Encoded protein: CASSSQGANQPQHF.

V gene TRBV6-1 combines with J gene TRBJ1-1; unclear D gene. The CDR3 contains 12 residues. CDR1 and CDR2 from the germline V gene are MNHNS and SASEGT. V lost 2 bases and J 7 bases, leaving 8 bases between the germline ends. The CDR3 reads CASSELQFEAFF. CDR3 nucleotide sequence: TGTGCCAGCAGTGAACTACAGTTTGAAGCTTTCTTT.

CDR3 sequence reads: CASSIGQGTYTF. The CDR3 DNA reads TGCGCCAGCAGCATCGGACAGGGAACCTACACCTTC. The chain has TRBV5-1 and TRBJ1-2; TRBD1 matches 8 bases. This CDR3 has 12 residues. J gave up 10 bases and V 4 bases, and 6 bases lay outside the gene matches. CDR1 and CDR2 from the germline V gene are SGHRS and YFSETQ.

V and J are TRBV5-4 and TRBJ2-5; D remains ambiguous. The CDR3 runs to 13 residues. V lost 1 base and J 3 bases, leaving 7 bases between the germline ends. Germline V gives CDR1 SGHNT, CDR2 YYREEE (reference sequence). The CDR3 spells CASSLTGKETQYF. The CDR3 region has the DNA TGTGCCAGCAGCTTGACGGGCAAAGAGACCCAGTACTTC.

This clone is medium-sized (0.01 to 0.1%) by share. The V call is TRBV7-6, the J call TRBJ2-5; no reliable D call. This CDR3 spans 14 amino acids. The germline V gene has CDR1 SGHVS and CDR2 FNYEAQ. V dropped 1 base and J dropped 2 bases, with 8 bases sitting between them. For the CDR3, the DNA is TGTGCCAGCAGCTTAGGTTTAGCACAAGAGACCCAGTACTTC. The encoded protein is CASSLGLAQETQYF.

This rearrangement joins TRBV9 to TRBJ1-1; 7 bases line up with TRBD1. CDR1 is SGDLS and CDR2 is YYNGEE in the germline V gene. J lost 6 bases, V lost 0 bases, and 11 bases had no gene match. This CDR3 has 16 residues. Here the CDR3 reads CASSVDYRGGGSEAFF. The CDR3 nucleotides read TGTGCCAGCAGCGTAGATTACAGGGGAGGAGGGTCTGAAGCTTTCTTT.

The rearrangement links TRBV6-5 to TRBJ1-1; 9 bases align to TRBD1. Germline CDR1 reads MNHEY; CDR2 reads SVGAGI. Trimming at V came to 5 bases and at J to 6 bases, leaving 7 bases not matched to a gene. CDR3 length equals 14 residues. CDR3 in DNA: TGTGCCAGCAGTATCGGACAGGGGCTTGCTGAAGCTTTCTTT. Protein: CASSIGQGLAEAFF.

V is TRBV5-1 and J is TRBJ2-7, with D maybe TRBD1 (6 bases). The germline CDR1 and CDR2 sequences are SGHRS and YFSETQ. V was pared by 2 bases and J by 6 bases, with 9 bases between. This CDR3 is 12 amino acids long. In DNA, the CDR3 is TGCGCCAGCAGCTTACAGGGCTCCGAGCAGTACTTC. It translates to CASSLQGSEQYF.

This chain joins TRBV4-3 and TRBJ2-6; maybe TRBD2 (6 bases). V was trimmed by 1 base and J by 9 bases, leaving 16 bases between them. CDR3 length equals 16 residues. CDR1 is LGHNA and CDR2 is YSLEER in the germline V gene. The CDR3 DNA reads TGCGCCAGCAGCCAAGGCCTAGGCGGGGTGGGCAACGTCCTGACTTTC. Protein product: CASSQGLGGVGNVLTF.

The V gene is TRBV5-1, the J gene TRBJ2-2; D unclear. V lost 1 base to trimming and J lost 5 bases, with 9 bases between them. Per the germline V gene, CDR1 is SGHRS and CDR2 is YFSETQ. The CDR3 contains 14 residues. The chain's CDR3 is CASSLRMGTGELFF. CDR3 bases: TGCGCCAGCAGCTTGAGGATGGGGACCGGGGAGCTGTTTTTT.

The chain couples TRBV3-1 (or the pseudogene TRBV3-2) to TRBJ1-4; no firm D call. This CDR3 is built from 14 residues. Per the germline V gene, CDR1 is LGHDT and CDR2 is YNNKEL (reference sequence). Deletions cut 5 bases from V and 5 bases from J, with 12 bases between. CDR3 amino acids: CASSKRAGNEKLFF. In DNA, the CDR3 is TGTGCCAGCAGCAAAAGGGCGGGGAATGAAAAACTGTTTTTT.

In its sample, this clone was seen a few times. CDR3 residues: CASNRGDTGELFF. DNA of the CDR3: TGTGCCAGCAACAGGGGAGACACCGGGGAGCTGTTTTTT. This rearrangement joins TRBV7-8 to TRBJ2-2; 7 bases line up with TRBD1. Germline trimming cut 7 bases from V and 3 bases from J; bases unmatched to any gene: 2. The CDR3 consists of 13 residues. CDR1 is SGHVS and CDR2 is FQNEAQ in the germline V gene. Combining the CDR3 with reference TRBV7-8 and TRBJ2-2 gives the whole variable domain GAGVSQSPRYKVAKRGQDVALRCDPISGHVSLFWYQQALGQGPEFLTYFQNEAQLDKSGLPSDRFFAERPEGSVSTLKIQRTQQEDSAVYLCASNRGDTGELFFGEGSRLTVL.

The chain combines TRBV6-5 with TRBJ2-7, with D perhaps being TRBD1 or TRBD2 (5 bases each). Germline V gives CDR1 MNHEY, CDR2 SVGAGI. The CDR3 spans 12 residues. Trimming shortened V by 6 bases and J by 3 bases, and 9 bases separated the two germline ends. The CDR3 loop reads CASSRGIYEQYF. The CDR3, as DNA: TGTGCCAGCAGCCGGGGCATCTACGAGCAGTACTTC.

The chain has TRBV6-5 and TRBJ1-4, with a weak D call TRBD1 (6 bases). In germline, CDR1 is MNHEY, CDR2 SVGAGI. V was clipped by 0 bases and J by 7 bases, with 9 bases between them. The CDR3 is made up of 14 amino acids. The CDR3 DNA follows: TGTGCCAGCAGTTACTCCAGGGGTAGTGAAAAACTGTTTTTT. Translating it yields CASSYSRGSEKLFF.

The rearrangement links TRBV4-1 to TRBJ2-1, with D tentatively TRBD2 (6 bases). V was cut by 3 bases and J by 0 bases, with 12 bases left in between. Germline-derived CDR1 and CDR2 are MGHRA and YSYEKL. The CDR3 contains 16 residues. The CDR3 here is CASSQPAGSSYNEQFF. In DNA, the CDR3 is TGCGCCAGCAGCCAGCCGGCGGGGAGCTCCTACAATGAGCAGTTCTTC.